Below are 19 T cell receptor beta chains sequenced from a single sample in a study of T cell repertoires in aging, cancer and after chemotherapy. Rearranged V-D-J TRB sequences were amplified with a mixed TRB-A/B primer pool. TCRdb used MiXCR to reprocess the multiplex PCR reads, holding one entry per CDR3 protein. This sample yields several thousand distinct CDR3 sequences, of which roughly 28% are seen a single time; around 50% belongs to the top ten. Amplification of TCR beta used genomic DNA extracted from peripheral blood. The sequenced sample consisted of blood. These receptors came from a human donor in good health.

This clonotype was recorded once. V and J are TRBV21-1 and TRBJ2-7. TRBV21-1 is noted as a pseudogene. The CDR3 is made up of 11 amino acids. The CDR3 DNA follows: TGTGCCAGCAGTGGACCATACGAGCAGTACTTC. It codes for CASSGPYEQYF.

By sample fraction, this clonotype is medium-sized. The rearrangement links TRBV19 to TRBJ2-3; TRBD2 matches at 14 bases. The CDR3 spans 18 residues. After removal of 4 bases from V and 2 bases from J, the junction contained 8 bases not matched to a gene. Germline CDR1 and CDR2: LNHDA and SQIVND (reference sequence). CDR3 in DNA: TGTGCCAGTAGTACCGGGACTAGCGGGAGTATTATCACAGATACGCAGTATTTT. Translation: CASSTGTSGSIITDTQYF.

This clonotype was seen a handful of times. The chain carries TRBV27 and TRBJ1-6; D perhaps matches TRBD1 (5 bases). With 0 bases removed from V and 1 base from J, the gap between germline ends came to 19 bases. CDR3 length equals 20 residues. Per germline, CDR1 MNHEY and CDR2 SMNVEV (reference sequence). CDR3 protein: CASSLSTRAAARSYNSPLHF. The CDR3 nucleotides are TGTGCCAGCAGTTTATCTACCAGGGCAGCAGCCAGGTCCTATAATTCACCCCTCCACTTT.

In this sample, this clonotype is medium-sized. The J gene is TRBJ2-3, the V gene TRBV6-1, with 9 bases fitting TRBD2. The CDR3 is 18 amino acids. Germline V gene lookup returns CDR1 MNHNS and CDR2 SASEGT. V was pared by 5 bases and J by 1 base, with 13 bases of the junction left unmatched. The CDR3 is CASSPSRASGERTDTQYF. The CDR3 nucleotides read TGTGCCAGCAGTCCCAGTCGGGCTAGCGGGGAACGCACAGATACGCAGTATTTT.

V gene TRBV4-2 combines with J gene TRBJ1-2; D might be TRBD1 (5 bases). V was shortened by 0 bases and J by 8 bases, with 13 bases between the two germline ends. The CDR3 length is 14 residues. Per germline, CDR1 LGHNA and CDR2 YNFKEQ. DNA of the CDR3: TGTGCCAGCAGCCAAGAAGGCAGGGCTCGGGGCTACACCTTC. It specifies CASSQEGRARGYTF.

By proportion, this clonotype is medium-sized. The CDR3 bases are TGTGCCAGCAGACCCCCGGAAGTATACTATGGCTACACCTTC. Translation gives CASRPPEVYYGYTF. V usage is TRBV6-5 and J usage is TRBJ1-2, with unresolved D. The CDR3 length is 14 residues. From germline, CDR1 is MNHEY and CDR2 SVGAGI. With 6 bases removed from V and 3 bases from J, the gap between germline ends came to 14 bases.

By share, this clonotype ranks as medium-sized. The gene calls are TRBV7-6 and TRBJ2-5; the D is unclear. The V gene's germline CDR1 is SGHVS and CDR2 FNYEAQ. This CDR3 is 12 amino acids long. V gave up 1 base and J gave up 5 bases, with 5 bases separating them. The CDR3 DNA reads TGTGCCAGCAGCTTAGAAATCGAGACCCAGTACTTC. Protein sequence: CASSLEIETQYF.

This chain connects TRBV5-1 to TRBJ2-2; TRBD1 agrees at 7 bases. Germline V lookup: CDR1 SGHRS, CDR2 YFSETQ. J lost 0 bases, V lost 0 bases, and 2 bases had no gene match. This CDR3 has 16 residues. CDR3 protein: CASSLVDRANTGELFF. CDR3 bases: TGCGCCAGCAGCTTGGTAGACAGGGCGAACACCGGGGAGCTGTTTTTT.

The V gene is TRBV7-9, the J gene TRBJ2-7; D not certain. The CDR3 extends over 13 amino acids. Trimming stripped 5 bases from V and 6 bases from J, with 14 bases between. Germline loops: CDR1 SEHNR, CDR2 FQNEAQ (reference sequence). CDR3 in DNA: TGTGCCAGCAGCCCACCATTCAGCCCCGAGCAGTACTTC. Protein: CASSPPFSPEQYF.

This clonotype showed up just a few times. J is TRBJ2-1 and V is TRBV20-1; 7 bases map to TRBD2. J lost 9 bases, V lost 2 bases, and 10 bases had no gene match. This CDR3 has 14 residues. Germline CDR1 and CDR2: DFQATT and SNEGSKA (reference sequence). The DNA of the CDR3 is TGCAGTGCTAGACGGGGGAGGGGCGTGAGTGAGCAGTTCTTC. Its translation is CSARRGRGVSEQFF.

V gene TRBV7-2 combines with J gene TRBJ2-1, with 12 bases aligning to TRBD2. CDR1 SGHTA and CDR2 FQGNSA come from the germline V gene. The CDR3 covers 17 residues. V lost 6 bases and J lost 8; bases outside the gene matches: 14. The CDR3 here is CASSPARLAGGPDEQFF. DNA of the CDR3: TGTGCCAGCAGTCCAGCCCGGCTAGCGGGAGGGCCAGATGAGCAGTTCTTC.

By its share, this clonotype is medium-sized. The V gene is TRBV27, the J gene TRBJ2-2, with D maybe TRBD2 (6 bases). CDR1 is MNHEY and CDR2 is SMNVEV in the germline V gene (reference sequence). Trimming pared 6 bases from V and 1 base from J, leaving 12 bases between. The CDR3 has 15 amino acids. The CDR3 here is CASRGREMNTGELFF. CDR3 coding DNA: TGTGCCAGCAGGGGGCGGGAAATGAACACCGGGGAGCTGTTTTTT.

By sample share, this clonotype is medium-sized. The chain links TRBV29-1 to TRBJ2-7; D tentatively reads TRBD1 or TRBD2 (5 bases each). The ends were cut back, 3 bases at V and 12 bases at J, with 21 bases in the middle. From germline, CDR1 is SQVTM and CDR2 ANQGSEA. There are 13 residues in the CDR3. CDR3 nucleotide sequence: TGCAGCGTTGAGACCCCCGGGACGCCTTTTAGGTACTTC. It codes for CSVETPGTPFRYF.

Sample share makes this clonotype medium-sized. V gene TRBV6-5 combines with J gene TRBJ2-2; tentatively, D is TRBD1 or TRBD2 (6 bases each). CDR3 size: 14 residues. Germline V gene data show CDR1 as MNHEY and CDR2 as SVGAGI. V gave up 8 bases and J gave up 6 bases, with 16 bases separating them. The CDR3: CASGDRRRAGELFF. The CDR3 region has the DNA TGTGCCAGCGGCGACAGGAGGAGGGCCGGGGAGCTGTTTTTT.

This clonotype is labeled as medium-sized. The rearrangement joins TRBV6-1 to TRBJ2-5; 8 bases are shared with TRBD2. Looked up from germline, CDR1 is MNHNS and CDR2 is SASEGT. The CDR3 runs to 13 residues. With V trimmed by 7 bases and J by 5 bases, 6 bases remained unmatched. In nucleotides, the CDR3 is TGTGCCAGCACGGGGACTAGGGGGGAGACCCAGTACTTC. Translation: CASTGTRGETQYF.

CDR3 loop: CASSRSGEGAKNIQYF. In DNA, the CDR3 is TGTGCCAGCAGCCGATCGGGGGAGGGGGCCAAAAACATTCAGTACTTC. The V and J genes are TRBV13 and TRBJ2-4; TRBD2 aligns across 7 bases. Trimming took 5 bases from V and 1 from J; bases not matched to a gene: 8. Germline loops: CDR1 PRHDT, CDR2 FYEKMQ (reference sequence). The CDR3 extends over 16 amino acids.

This clonotype qualifies as medium-sized. This chain uses TRBV7-6 with TRBJ2-3, with 8 bases aligning to TRBD2. Germline loops: CDR1 SGHVS, CDR2 FNYEAQ. The CDR3 consists of 15 residues. The V gene end was trimmed by 3 bases and the J gene end by 1 base; junction bases not matched to a gene: 3. The CDR3 reads CASSLGAGGTDTQYF. The DNA for the CDR3 is TGTGCCAGCAGCTTGGGAGCGGGAGGCACAGATACGCAGTATTTT.

The V and J genes are TRBV5-8 and TRBJ1-5; the D is unclear. CDR1 and CDR2 (germline): SGHTS, YDEGEE. The germline V and J ends were trimmed by 7 bases and 7 bases, with 12 bases remaining between them. This CDR3 is 12 amino acids long. As DNA, the CDR3 is TGTGCCAGCGGGGTTCTTGGACAGCCCCAGCATTTT. Protein sequence: CASGVLGQPQHF.

The chain uses TRBV7-2 and TRBJ1-4, with 7 bases fitting TRBD1. Germline CDR1 and CDR2: SGHTA and FQGNSA. The ends lost 2 bases at V and 8 bases at J; junction bases unmatched: 8. The length of the CDR3 is 15 residues. Here the CDR3 DNA reads TGTGCCAGCAGCTTAATAGGGGACAGTAAGGAAAAACTGTTTTTT. Its protein product is CASSLIGDSKEKLFF.